One T cell receptor (beta chain) is described in this entry. A much bigger clone sits one base away, suggesting this may be a read error. Germline V lookup: CDR1 SQVTM, CDR2 ANQGSEA. This CDR3 contains 15 residues. The V and J ends lost 6 bases and 10 bases, in that order; junction bases with no gene match: 15. This record belongs to a study of T cells in Graves' hyperthyroidism and ophthalmopathy. Using RNA transcripts as the source, TCR beta CDR3 regions were amplified. TCR CDR3 regions were first amplified by RT-PCR with HTBI primers. MiXCR, applied by TCRdb to the multiplex PCR reads, yields one record per CDR3 protein. The table lists fewer than 550,000 distinct CDR3 sequences, 15% to 19% of them singletons.

This TCR was sampled from a woman younger than 35 with Graves' hyperthyroidism. The V gene is TRBV29-1, the J gene TRBJ2-1; 10 positions match TRBD1. Sequencing input: blood. This CDR3 is CSVDRGQGSSYEQFF. CDR3 in DNA: TGCAGCGTAGACCGGGGACAGGGGAGCTCCTACGAGCAGTTCTTC.